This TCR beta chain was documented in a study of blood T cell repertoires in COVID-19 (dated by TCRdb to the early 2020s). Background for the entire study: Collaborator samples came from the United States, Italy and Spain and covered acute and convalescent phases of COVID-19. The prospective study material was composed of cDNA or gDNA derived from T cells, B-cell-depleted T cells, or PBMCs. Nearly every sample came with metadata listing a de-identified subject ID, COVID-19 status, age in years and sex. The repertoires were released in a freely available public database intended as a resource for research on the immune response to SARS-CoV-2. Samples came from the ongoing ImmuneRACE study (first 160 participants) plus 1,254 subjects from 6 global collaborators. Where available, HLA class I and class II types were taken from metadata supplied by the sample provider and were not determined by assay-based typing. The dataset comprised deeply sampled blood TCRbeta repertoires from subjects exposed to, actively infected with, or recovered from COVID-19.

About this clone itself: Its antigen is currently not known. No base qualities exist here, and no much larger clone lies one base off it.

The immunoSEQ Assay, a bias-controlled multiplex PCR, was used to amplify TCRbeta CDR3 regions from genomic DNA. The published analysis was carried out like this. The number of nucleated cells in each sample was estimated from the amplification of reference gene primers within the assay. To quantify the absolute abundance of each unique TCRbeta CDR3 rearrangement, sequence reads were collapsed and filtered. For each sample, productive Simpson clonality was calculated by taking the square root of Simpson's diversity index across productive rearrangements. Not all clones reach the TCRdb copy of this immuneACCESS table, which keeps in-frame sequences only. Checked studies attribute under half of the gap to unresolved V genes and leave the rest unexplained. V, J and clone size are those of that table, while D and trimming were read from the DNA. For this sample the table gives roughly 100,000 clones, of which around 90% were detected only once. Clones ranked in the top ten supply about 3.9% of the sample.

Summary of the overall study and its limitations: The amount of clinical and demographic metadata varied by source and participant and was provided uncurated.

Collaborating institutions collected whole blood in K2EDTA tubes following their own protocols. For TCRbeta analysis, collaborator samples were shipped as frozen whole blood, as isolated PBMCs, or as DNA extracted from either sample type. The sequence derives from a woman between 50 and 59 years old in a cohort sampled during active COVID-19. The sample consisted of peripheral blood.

The DNA sequence is as follows: TGTGCCAGCAGTCCCCAGGGGGTTCCGAACACTGAAGCTTTCTTT. Translated, this gives CASSPQGVPNTEAFF. The rearrangement joined TRBV3-1 (or the pseudogene TRBV3-2) to TRBJ1-1; 7 bases in the middle match TRBD1. Inclusive of the bounding cysteine and phenylalanine, the CDR3 is 15 residues long. Left in the record is the CDR3 DNA by itself, 45 bases read in frame from the first base. According to the germline V gene (reference sequence), CDR1 reads LGHDT and CDR2 reads YNNKEL. Trimming takes 6 bases off V and 1 base off J; junction bases not matched to a gene: 8.